Each of the 25 T cell receptor beta chains below was sequenced from the same sample in a study of cytomegalovirus exposure and HLA in healthy donors. Vbeta (60) and Jbeta (13) primers were used in the PCR. Profiling relied on immunoSEQ multiplex PCR, and the TCRdb table lists in-frame clones only, not all of them. The table includes about 150,000 clones, around four fifths detected once. The sequenced sample was PBMCs. The receptors originated from a male donor in good health and CMV-seronegative.

CDR3 residues: CAAGTGVYEQYF. In nucleotides, the CDR3 is TGTGCCGCCGGGACAGGGGTGTACGAGCAGTACTTC. The V call is TRBV7-9, the J call TRBJ2-5, with 10 bases matching TRBD1. The DNA end is more similar to TRBJ2-7, so the J call may be wrong. Germline V gene data show CDR1 as SEHNR and CDR2 as FQNEAQ (reference sequence). This CDR3 region has 12 residues.

The rearrangement uses TRBV11-2 and TRBJ1-3, with a possible D match to TRBD1 (6 bases). The V gene lost 2 bases and the J gene lost 2 bases, with 10 bases spanning the gap. Germline-derived CDR1 and CDR2 are SGHAT and FQNNGV. The CDR3 totals 15 residues. The CDR3 region has the DNA TGTGCCAGCAGCTTAACGGACAGAGCTGGAAACACCATATATTTT. It encodes CASSLTDRAGNTIYF.

This sequence joins TRBV27 and TRBJ2-7, with 11 positions matching TRBD1. The trim removed 5 bases at V and 5 bases at J, leaving 11 bases unmatched. CDR3 length equals 16 residues. Per germline, CDR1 MNHEY and CDR2 SMNVEV (reference sequence). The CDR3 nucleotides are TGTGCCAGCAGTATCCCCACCGGGACAGGGGGAAACGAGCAGTACTTC. Protein sequence: CASSIPTGTGGNEQYF.

The gene calls are TRBV7-9 and TRBJ2-3; 10 nucleotides match TRBD2. Germline V gives CDR1 SEHNR, CDR2 FQNEAQ (reference sequence). V shed 5 bases and J 2 bases; nucleotides not matched to a gene: 10. The CDR3 sequence is 17 residues long. CDR3 in DNA: TGTGCCAGCAGCCCTTTAACCGGGACTAGCGACACAGATACGCAGTATTTT. It translates to CASSPLTGTSDTDTQYF.

The genes are TRBV27 and TRBJ2-3, with 12 bases lining up with TRBD2. The germline V gene has CDR1 MNHEY and CDR2 SMNVEV (reference sequence). CDR3 length: 17 amino acids. The junction had 13 bases not matched to a gene; V was cut back by 6 bases and J by 6 bases. The CDR3 nucleotides read TGTGCCAGCAGCCCCACTAGCGGGAGGAGGCACACGGATACGCAGTATTTT. Its translation is CASSPTSGRRHTDTQYF.

The chain links TRBV6-5 to TRBJ2-5; 7 nucleotides align to TRBD2. The CDR3 spans 15 residues. Per the germline V gene, CDR1 is MNHEY and CDR2 is SVGAGI. The trim removed 5 bases at V and 5 bases at J, leaving 11 bases unmatched. The CDR3 DNA reads TGTGCCAGCAGTCACACTAGCGCAAGCCAGGAGACCCAGTACTTC. This translates into CASSHTSASQETQYF.

This clone was observed once. J is TRBJ2-1 and V is TRBV6-5, with 8 bases matching TRBD2. Germline V gene lookup returns CDR1 MNHEY and CDR2 SVGAGI. Trimming at V came to 5 bases and at J to 6 bases, leaving 3 bases not matched to a gene. The CDR3 has 13 amino acids. The CDR3 DNA reads TGTGCCAGCAGTGGGACTAGTGGCAATGAGCAGTTCTTC. Translated, it gives CASSGTSGNEQFF.

This clone was counted a few times. The V gene is TRBV28, the J gene TRBJ1-4; the match to TRBD1 covers 8 bases. Germline lookup yields CDR1 MDHEN and CDR2 SYDVKM. The CDR3 is 15 amino acids. V trimming: 5 bases; J trimming: 4 bases; junction bases outside the gene matches: 6. CDR3 amino acids: CASSRHRGFNEKLFF. CDR3 DNA sequence: TGTGCCAGCAGTAGACACAGGGGGTTTAATGAAAAACTGTTTTTT.

The V and J genes are TRBV7-9 and TRBJ2-1; 8 bases map to TRBD2. V was clipped by 6 bases and J by 5 bases; unmatched bases: 12. This CDR3 is 16 amino acids long. CDR1 is SEHNR and CDR2 is FQNEAQ in the germline V gene (reference sequence). The CDR3 DNA reads TGTGCCAGCAGTGGGGATGGTAGCGGGATCGACAATGAGCAGTTCTTC. It is translated as CASSGDGSGIDNEQFF.

Here the CDR3 reads CASASDTVFSGNTIYF. CDR3 nucleotides: TGTGCCAGCGCTAGCGATACGGTTTTCTCTGGAAACACCATATATTTT. The chain joins TRBV2 to TRBJ1-3; no clear D. Germline CDR1 SNHLY, CDR2 FYNNEI. This CDR3 region has 16 residues. V was pared by 8 bases and J by 0 bases, with 17 bases between.

The table lists this clone with a count of one. In DNA, the CDR3 is TGTGCCAGCAGCGCCCGGGACAGGGATTACAATGAGCAGTTCTTC. Protein: CASSARDRDYNEQFF. V and J are TRBV9 and TRBJ2-1; 9 bases are shared with TRBD1. With 3 bases clipped from V and 4 bases from J, the junction kept 5 bases outside the gene matches. The CDR3 length is 15 residues. Germline CDR1 and CDR2: SGDLS and YYNGEE.

The V call is TRBV27, the J call TRBJ2-7, with 7 bases matching TRBD2. The CDR3 has 15 amino acids. Germline CDR1 is MNHEY and CDR2 is SMNVEV (reference sequence). Trimming took 5 bases from V and 3 from J; bases not matched to a gene: 10. The CDR3 DNA sequence: TGTGCCAGCAGTCAGACCGGGACTACCATCTACGAGCAGTACTTC. Protein product: CASSQTGTTIYEQYF.

The genes are TRBV29-1 and TRBJ2-6; 13 bases line up with TRBD2. Looked up from germline, CDR1 is SQVTM and CDR2 is ANQGSEA. The CDR3 is made up of 20 amino acids. After removal of 0 bases from V and 3 bases from J, the junction contained 11 bases not matched to a gene. CDR3 sequence: CSVEDDGTSGTSGGANVLTF. The DNA for the CDR3 is TGCAGCGTTGAAGATGACGGGACTAGCGGGACTTCAGGTGGGGCCAACGTCCTGACTTTC.

The V and J genes are TRBV27 and TRBJ1-2, with TRBD1 matching over 10 bases. Germline V gives CDR1 MNHEY, CDR2 SMNVEV (reference sequence). CDR3 length: 14 residues. Unmatched junction bases numbered 1, after V lost 6 bases and J lost 0 bases. The CDR3 sequence is CASRTGGANYGYTF. CDR3 DNA sequence: TGTGCCAGCAGGACAGGGGGCGCTAACTATGGCTACACCTTC.

This chain joins TRBV14 and TRBJ2-7; tentative D call: TRBD1 (5 bases). Germline V CDR1 and CDR2: SGHDN, FVKESK. With 4 bases removed from V and 5 bases from J, the gap between germline ends came to 12 bases. The CDR3 runs to 13 residues. In DNA form, the CDR3 reads TGTGCCAGCAGCCCCCCAGGGTTCGACGAGCAGTACTTC. It translates to CASSPPGFDEQYF.

The chain couples TRBV13 to TRBJ2-7; 10 bases agree with TRBD1. This CDR3 contains 14 residues. CDR1 PRHDT and CDR2 FYEKMQ come from the germline V gene (reference sequence). J gave up 4 bases and V 0 bases, and 0 bases lay outside the gene matches. Here the CDR3 DNA reads TGTGCCAGCAGCTTAGGGGGACAGGGGTACGAGCAGTACTTC. This sequence encodes CASSLGGQGYEQYF.

The chain joins TRBV28 to TRBJ1-3; D not resolved. Trimming cost V 3 bases and J 3 bases, with 9 bases left between them. The CDR3 spans 14 residues. CDR1 and CDR2 from the germline V gene are MDHEN and SYDVKM. CDR3 nucleotide sequence: TGTGCCAGCAGTTTTATAGCGGGTGGAAACACCATATATTTT. Translation: CASSFIAGGNTIYF. Using reference TRBV28 and TRBJ1-3 for the parts outside the CDR3, the full variable domain is DVKVTQSSRYLVKRTGEKVFLECVQDMDHENMFWYRQDPGLGLRLIYFSYDVKMKEKGDIPEGYSVSREKKERFSLILESASTNQTSMYLCASSFIAGGNTIYFGEGSWLTVV.

The V gene is TRBV9, the J gene TRBJ2-1; TRBD2 might be the D (7 bases). Per germline, CDR1 SGDLS and CDR2 YYNGEE. V lost 0 bases and J 4 bases, leaving 11 bases between the germline ends. The CDR3 is 15 residues long. Here the CDR3 DNA reads TGTGCCAGCAGCGTAGGGCGGGGGCGTTACAATGAGCAGTTCTTC. Translated: CASSVGRGRYNEQFF.

This clone was counted only a few times. The rearrangement uses TRBV6-1 and TRBJ2-5; TRBD2 agrees at 7 bases. From germline, CDR1 is MNHNS and CDR2 SASEGT. Germline trimming cut 1 base from V and 5 bases from J; bases unmatched to any gene: 7. The CDR3 is 15 residues long. CDR3 in amino acids: CASSEVSGGLETQYF. DNA of the CDR3: TGTGCCAGCAGTGAAGTGTCGGGGGGTCTGGAGACCCAGTACTTC.

The chain uses TRBV15 and TRBJ2-2; 8 bases map to TRBD1. The CDR3 is made up of 15 amino acids. J was trimmed by 4 bases and V by 5 bases; bases with no gene match: 6. From germline, CDR1 is LNHNV and CDR2 YYDKDF (reference sequence). CDR3 sequence reads: CATSGRTGTTGELFF. The CDR3 bases are TGTGCCACCAGCGGAAGGACAGGGACCACCGGGGAGCTGTTTTTT. The whole variable domain, filled in from reference TRBV15 and TRBJ2-2, reads DAMVIQNPRYQVTQFGKPVTLSCSQTLNHNVMYWYQQKSSQAPKLLFHYYDKDFNNEADTPDNFQSRRPNTSFCFLDIRSPGLGDTAMYLCATSGRTGTTGELFFGEGSRLTVL.

J is TRBJ1-2 and V is TRBV2; D not resolved. This CDR3 contains 11 residues. CDR1 and CDR2 (germline): SNHLY, FYNNEI. Deletions cut 6 bases from V and 8 bases from J, with 10 bases between. CDR3 protein: CASSPGGGYTF. DNA for the CDR3: TGTGCCAGCAGCCCCGGAGGCGGCTACACCTTC.

V and J are TRBV19 and TRBJ1-5; D possibly corresponds to TRBD1 (5 bases). V lost 1 base and J lost 2, with 9 bases in between. The germline gives CDR1 LNHDA, CDR2 SQIVND (reference sequence). CDR3 length: 15 residues. The CDR3 nucleotides read TGTGCCAGTAGTATAGGGGGGGTTGGCAATCAGCCCCAGCATTTT. Translating it yields CASSIGGVGNQPQHF.

This clone was seen only a few times. The V and J genes are TRBV30 and TRBJ2-7; TRBD1 agrees at 7 bases. Trimming cost V 3 bases and J 2 bases; bases outside gene matches: 4. This CDR3 has 13 residues. Germline CDR1 is GTSNPN and CDR2 is SVGIG (reference sequence). The DNA for the CDR3 is TGTGCCTGGAGATACAGGGGCACCTACGAGCAGTACTTC. Translating gives CAWRYRGTYEQYF.

The chain recombines TRBV5-6 with TRBJ2-1, with D perhaps matching TRBD1 (5 bases). The germline V and J ends were trimmed by 0 bases and 9 bases, with 13 bases remaining between them. Per germline, CDR1 SGHDT and CDR2 YYEEEE. The CDR3 is 14 residues long. CDR3 sequence (DNA): TGTGCCAGCAGCTTGGAGGTTAGGGGCGGTGAGCAGTTCTTC. Encoded protein: CASSLEVRGGEQFF.

This rearrangement joins TRBV5-4 to TRBJ2-5, with D perhaps matching TRBD1 (6 bases). The end of the DNA aligns better with TRBJ2-7, so the J call may be wrong. The CDR3 is made up of 15 amino acids. Germline lookup yields CDR1 SGHNT and CDR2 YYREEE (reference sequence). This chain's CDR3 is CASSFGTLSSYEQYF. DNA for the CDR3: TGTGCCAGCAGCTTCGGGACATTGAGCTCCTACGAGCAGTACTTC.